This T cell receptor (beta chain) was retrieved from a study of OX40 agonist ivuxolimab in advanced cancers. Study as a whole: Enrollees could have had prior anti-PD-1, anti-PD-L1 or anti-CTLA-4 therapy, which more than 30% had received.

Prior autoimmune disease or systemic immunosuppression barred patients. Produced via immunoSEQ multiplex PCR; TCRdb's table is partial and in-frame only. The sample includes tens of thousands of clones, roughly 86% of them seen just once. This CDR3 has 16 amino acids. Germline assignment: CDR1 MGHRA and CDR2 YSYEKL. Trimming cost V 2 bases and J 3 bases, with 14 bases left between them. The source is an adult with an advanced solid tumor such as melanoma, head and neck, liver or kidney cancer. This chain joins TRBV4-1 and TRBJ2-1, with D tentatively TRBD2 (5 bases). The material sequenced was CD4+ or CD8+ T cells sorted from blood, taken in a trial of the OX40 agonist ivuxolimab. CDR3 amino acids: CASSQSQRSFYNEQFF. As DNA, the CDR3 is TGCGCCAGCAGCCAATCTCAGCGGAGTTTCTACAATGAGCAGTTCTTC.